What follows is one T cell receptor (beta chain) and its context. As yet, its antigen is unknown. Germline V gives CDR1 SGHNT, CDR2 YYREEE (reference sequence). After removal of 0 bases from V and 0 bases from J, the junction contained 11 bases not matched to a gene. The CDR3 sequence is 18 residues long. The record originates from a study of T cells in localized non-small cell lung cancer. Data came from immunoSEQ multiplex PCR; TCRdb stores just in-frame clones and leaves some out. The sample yields about 22,000 clones, about nine tenths seen once. Overall study findings and caveats: Uninvolved adjacent lung showed the highest T cell clonality, exceeding tumor. There were a median 57 of the top 100 tumor clones appearing in adjacent lung.

This TCR came from a man aged 40 to 69 with stage II squamous cell lung carcinoma. The rearrangement joins TRBV5-4 to TRBJ2-7, with 8 bases matching TRBD2. Sequencing used PBMCs, obtained before any cancer treatment. CDR3 DNA sequence: TGTGCCAGCAGCTTGGGGGTAGCGGGGAATTCGATCTCCTACGAGCAGTACTTC. Protein: CASSLGVAGNSISYEQYF.